Below are 22 T cell receptor beta chains sequenced from a single sample in a study of blood T cell repertoires in COVID-19. Measured with immunoSEQ multiplex PCR; TCRdb has only the in-frame clones, and not every one. The sample records some 58,000 clones, nearly 95% being singletons. The specimen sequenced was peripheral blood. Receptor source: a man between 50 and 59 years old with active COVID-19.

This clone came up a few times. CDR3 sequence: CASSLDARGAYEQYF. The CDR3 nucleotides read TGCGCCAGCAGCTTGGACGCCCGGGGGGCCTACGAGCAGTACTTC. This chain connects TRBV5-1 to TRBJ2-7; 7 bases are a match to TRBD2. This CDR3 comprises 15 residues. CDR1 and CDR2 from the germline V gene are SGHRS and YFSETQ. Trimming at V came to 0 bases and at J to 2 bases, leaving 5 bases not matched to a gene.

The genes are TRBV7-2 and TRBJ2-7; 11 nucleotides align to TRBD1. CDR1 and CDR2 (germline): SGHTA, FQGNSA. Unmatched junction bases numbered 6, after V lost 5 bases and J lost 3 bases. This CDR3 comprises 15 residues. CDR3 in amino acids: CASSTTGTGGYEQYF. DNA of the CDR3: TGTGCCAGCAGCACCACCGGGACAGGGGGCTACGAGCAGTACTTC.

The chain is built from TRBV7-9 and TRBJ1-2, with TRBD1 identical over 9 bases. The CDR3 length is 14 residues. Germline CDR1 and CDR2: SEHNR and FQNEAQ (reference sequence). V shed 5 bases and J 8 bases; nucleotides not matched to a gene: 9. The CDR3 region is CASSLRQGVSGYTF. The CDR3 bases are TGTGCCAGCAGCCTGAGACAGGGGGTGAGCGGCTACACCTTC.

The chain combines TRBV7-9 with TRBJ2-3, with 9 bases lining up with TRBD2. Germline CDR1 and CDR2: SEHNR and FQNEAQ (reference sequence). This CDR3 comprises 17 residues. V was pared by 4 bases and J by 7 bases, with 15 bases of the junction left unmatched. Here the CDR3 DNA reads TGTGCCAGCAGCTGGAGCTTTGGGGGGCCTAGCGGGAATACGCAGTATTTT. Translation gives CASSWSFGGPSGNTQYF.

This clone is categorized as medium-sized. This sequence joins TRBV10-3 and TRBJ2-1, with 13 bases that match TRBD2. The V gene end was trimmed by 6 bases and the J gene end by 6 bases; junction bases not matched to a gene: 8. Germline assignment: CDR1 ENHRY and CDR2 SYGVKD. The CDR3 totals 16 residues. CDR3 DNA: TGTGCCATCAGGGAAGGGACTAGCGGGATACTCAATGAGCAGTTCTTC. Amino acids: CAIREGTSGILNEQFF.

The rearrangement joins TRBV9 to TRBJ2-5; 9 positions agree with TRBD1. The trim removed 3 bases at V and 3 bases at J, leaving 12 bases unmatched. The V gene's germline CDR1 is SGDLS and CDR2 YYNGEE. CDR3 size: 17 residues. CDR3 in DNA: TGTGCCAGCAGCGACGGGACAGGGATTGGGATCGAAGAGACCCAGTACTTC. This codes for CASSDGTGIGIEETQYF.

The sample holds a few counts of this clone. V and J are TRBV4-1 and TRBJ1-1; 8 nucleotides agree with TRBD1. CDR1 is MGHRA and CDR2 is YSYEKL in the germline V gene. CDR3 length equals 15 residues. J gave up 3 bases and V 5 bases, and 8 bases lay outside the gene matches. Here the CDR3 DNA reads TGCGCCAGCAGCTCAAGGACAGGGATGGACACTGAAGCTTTCTTT. Its protein is CASSSRTGMDTEAFF.

The chain employs TRBV30 and TRBJ1-4, with 7 bases identical to TRBD1. The V segment lost 1 base and the J segment 8 bases; nucleotides outside the gene matches: 7. CDR3 length: 14 amino acids. CDR1 is GTSNPN, CDR2 SVGIG, per germline (reference sequence). The CDR3 DNA follows: TGTGCCTGGAGTGATTGGGACAGTGGGGAAAAACTGTTTTTT. Protein product: CAWSDWDSGEKLFF.

In nucleotides, the CDR3 is TGTGCCAGCAGTTTGGACAGGGGTGTGCTAGAGACCCAGTACTTC. Protein sequence: CASSLDRGVLETQYF. The rearrangement links TRBV6-5 to TRBJ2-5, with 9 bases lining up with TRBD1. The germline V gene has CDR1 MNHEY and CDR2 SVGAGI. Trimming at V came to 4 bases and at J to 4 bases, leaving 7 bases not matched to a gene. The CDR3 spans 15 residues.

This chain connects TRBV4-2 to TRBJ2-5; 8 bases are a match to TRBD2. The germline gives CDR1 LGHNA, CDR2 YNFKEQ. The CDR3 runs to 19 residues. V was pared by 2 bases and J by 7 bases, with 21 bases of the junction left unmatched. The CDR3 spells CASSQNPGLDLTRRGTQYF. Written as DNA, the CDR3 is TGTGCCAGCAGCCAAAATCCGGGACTAGACTTGACCCGCAGAGGGACCCAGTACTTC.

The rearrangement joins TRBV10-3 to TRBJ1-5; D not resolved. This CDR3 has 15 residues. Trimming cost V 6 bases and J 4 bases, with 16 bases left between them. Per the germline V gene, CDR1 is ENHRY and CDR2 is SYGVKD. The CDR3 sequence: CAIREGPNLNQPQHF. The DNA for the CDR3 is TGTGCCATCAGAGAGGGTCCCAACCTAAATCAGCCCCAGCATTTT.

This clone was counted between two and nine times. This chain connects TRBV4-2 to TRBJ2-2, with 11 bases that match TRBD2. This CDR3 has 17 amino acids. Losses at the gene ends were 7 bases for V and 1 base for J; bases not matched to a gene: 8. CDR1 LGHNA and CDR2 YNFKEQ come from the germline V gene. In DNA form, the CDR3 reads TGTGCCAGCAAAGTCAATAGCGGGAGGGGGAACACCGGGGAGCTGTTTTTT. It yields the protein CASKVNSGRGNTGELFF.

The rearrangement joins TRBV4-2 to TRBJ2-5, with 8 positions matching TRBD2. V dropped 3 bases and J dropped 3; count of bases not matched to a gene: 12. CDR3 size: 17 residues. Germline CDR1 is LGHNA and CDR2 is YNFKEQ. The CDR3 spells CASSHDFRGGGKETQYF. In DNA form, the CDR3 reads TGTGCCAGCAGCCATGATTTTCGGGGGGGCGGGAAAGAGACCCAGTACTTC.

CDR3 amino acids: CASASGSVYNEQFF. For the CDR3, the DNA is TGTGCCAGCGCTAGCGGATCAGTCTACAATGAGCAGTTCTTC. The gene calls are TRBV28 and TRBJ2-1; 7 bases are shared with TRBD2. V lost 8 bases, J lost 3 bases, and 7 bases stayed unmatched. Germline-derived CDR1 and CDR2 are MDHEN and SYDVKM. The CDR3 totals 14 residues.

This sequence joins TRBV28 and TRBJ1-5, with D possibly TRBD1 on 5 matching bases. Trimming pared 6 bases from V and 6 bases from J, leaving 24 bases between. This CDR3 contains 17 residues. Germline CDR1 reads MDHEN; CDR2 reads SYDVKM. Here the CDR3 DNA reads TGTGCCAGCAGACCCCCCGTAGGGGTGCGCTTATCTCAGCCCCAGCATTTT. This codes for CASRPPVGVRLSQPQHF.

This chain connects TRBV4-3 to TRBJ2-7; tentatively, D is TRBD1 (5 bases). The V and J ends lost 5 bases and 2 bases respectively, with 19 bases between them. Looked up from germline, CDR1 is LGHNA and CDR2 is YSLEER. The CDR3 is 16 amino acids. The CDR3 coding sequence is TGCGCCAGCAGCGAAGCTAGGGAATGGGGCGCCTACGAGCAGTACTTC. Translating it yields CASSEAREWGAYEQYF.

The gene calls are TRBV15 and TRBJ2-5; maybe TRBD2 (5 bases). There are 14 residues in the CDR3. Germline V gives CDR1 LNHNV, CDR2 YYDKDF (reference sequence). Trimming shortened V by 0 bases and J by 6 bases, and 11 bases separated the two germline ends. The CDR3 protein is CATSRDLASQTQYF. CDR3 DNA: TGTGCCACCAGCAGAGACCTAGCTAGTCAGACCCAGTACTTC.

This chain connects TRBV6-6 to TRBJ1-2; TRBD1 might be the D (5 bases). The germline V gene encodes CDR1 MNHNY and CDR2 SVGAGI (reference sequence). This CDR3 has 16 residues. V lost 8 bases to trimming and J lost 0 bases, with 19 bases between them. CDR3 bases: TGTGCCAGCGGGCCCCCTAAGGGGAGGTCTAACTATGGCTACACCTTC. Translating gives CASGPPKGRSNYGYTF.

The chain carries TRBV10-2 and TRBJ2-3; TRBD2 agrees at 9 bases. Trimming at V came to 6 bases and at J to 1 base, leaving 11 bases not matched to a gene. Germline CDR1 WSHSY, CDR2 SAAADI. The CDR3 is 17 amino acids. The CDR3 reads CASSPRFKREGTDTQYF. The CDR3 nucleotides are TGCGCCAGCAGCCCCCGGTTCAAGCGGGAGGGCACAGATACGCAGTATTTT.

The chain has TRBV24-1 and TRBJ2-2; tentatively, D is TRBD1 (6 bases). Germline values: CDR1 KGHDR, CDR2 SFDVKD. This CDR3 region has 15 residues. Trimming removed 6 bases at V and 1 base at J, with 11 bases between. The DNA for the CDR3 is TGTGCCACCAGTAGAGGACAGAGGAACACCGGGGAGCTGTTTTTT. Translation gives CATSRGQRNTGELFF.

The chain joins TRBV14 to TRBJ2-1; TRBD2 matches 9 bases. This CDR3 spans 16 amino acids. V was clipped by 4 bases and J by 4 bases; unmatched bases: 8. The germline CDR1 and CDR2 sequences are SGHDN and FVKESK. The CDR3 reads CASSLYSGSGYNEQFF. The DNA for the CDR3 is TGTGCCAGCAGCCTATATAGCGGGAGTGGTTACAATGAGCAGTTCTTC.

This clone occurred once. The rearrangement joins TRBV6-4 to TRBJ2-1; 9 nucleotides match TRBD2. The germline CDR1 and CDR2 sequences are MRHNA and SNTAGT. This CDR3 spans 16 amino acids. The V segment lost 2 bases and the J segment 3 bases; nucleotides outside the gene matches: 5. The CDR3 nucleotides read TGTGCCAGCAGTGACGGGGCTAGCGGGGACTACAATGAGCAGTTCTTC. Protein product: CASSDGASGDYNEQFF.